A single sample gave rise to the 12 T cell receptor beta chains below, sequenced in a study of metastatic and nonmetastatic thyroid tumors. TCRdb re-clonotyped the PCR reads through MiXCR. The repertoire holds about 20,000 clones, around 29% seen once, with 11% to 15% in the top ten. Before thyroid surgery, none of the patients had received any treatment. Material: blood. The receptors derive from a female donor with papillary thyroid cancer or a benign thyroid nodule (not recorded which). Some clones in this sample may be carry-over from other donors' samples.

Concerning this clone itself: This is likely a read error, given that the CDR3 carries no conserved phenylalanine or tryptophan at its end. The genes are TRBV11-2 and TRBJ2-1; D gene unclear. Germline CDR1 and CDR2: SGHAT and FQNNGV. The length of the CDR3 is 17 residues. The germline V and J ends were trimmed by 5 bases and 1 base, with 18 bases remaining between them. The CDR3 DNA reads as TGTGCCAGCAGCGCGTTGAGTGGGCATAGTTCCTACAATGAGCAGTTCCTC. This translates into CASSALSGHSSYNEQFL.

This clone was found a few times. The genes are TRBV12-3 or TRBV12-4 and TRBJ2-3; D possibly matches TRBD1 or TRBD2 (8 bases each). The CDR3 sequence is 17 residues long. V was clipped by 4 bases and J by 5 bases, with 22 bases between them. Here the CDR3 reads CASSSGQGTGGGDTQYF. Here the CDR3 DNA reads TGTGCCAGCAGTTCTGGACAGGGTACCGGGGGGGGAGATACGCAGTATTTT.

The chain couples TRBV27 to TRBJ2-1; the D gene is possibly TRBD2 (6 bases). V dropped 2 bases and J dropped 3 bases, with 20 bases sitting between them. The CDR3 covers 18 residues. The V gene's germline CDR1 is MNHEY and CDR2 SMNVEV (reference sequence). The CDR3 DNA follows: TGTGCCAGCAGTTTAGGGCTTACTAGCCGGAGGGTCTACAATGAGCAGTTCTTC. Translated: CASSLGLTSRRVYNEQFF.

This clone is medium-sized by share. CDR3 bases: TGTGCCAGCAGTGGGGACAGGGAATATGGCTACACCTTC. Its protein is CASSGDREYGYTF. The rearrangement joins TRBV6-1 to TRBJ1-2, with 9 bases matching TRBD1. This CDR3 comprises 13 residues. Losses at the gene ends were 4 bases for V and 5 bases for J; bases not matched to a gene: 2. The germline V gene encodes CDR1 MNHNS and CDR2 SASEGT.

By sample share, this clone is medium-sized. CDR3 sequence: CASSFGFSTYEQYF. In nucleotides, the CDR3 is TGTGCCAGCAGTTTTGGATTTAGCACCTACGAGCAGTACTTC. This chain connects TRBV27 to TRBJ2-7; D is ambiguous. V was clipped by 3 bases and J by 2 bases, with 11 bases between them. Germline V lookup: CDR1 MNHEY, CDR2 SMNVEV (reference sequence). The CDR3 covers 14 residues.

This clone qualifies as medium-sized (0.01 to 0.1%). The V gene is TRBV7-2, the J gene TRBJ1-6; 7 nucleotides agree with TRBD1. The V gene's germline CDR1 is SGHTA and CDR2 FQGNSA. This CDR3 contains 15 residues. With 5 bases clipped from V and 10 bases from J, the junction kept 11 bases outside the gene matches. The DNA of the CDR3 is TGTGCCAGCAGCCCCCAGACAGGGTTGGAATCACCCCTCCACTTT. This gives the protein CASSPQTGLESPLHF.

This chain uses TRBV2 with TRBJ2-3; 9 nucleotides agree with TRBD1. The junction had 10 bases not matched to a gene; V was cut back by 6 bases and J by 6 bases. The CDR3 extends over 15 amino acids. Looked up from germline, CDR1 is SNHLY and CDR2 is FYNNEI. The CDR3 loop reads CASRWTGAGTDTQYF. The CDR3 nucleotides are TGTGCCAGCAGATGGACAGGGGCGGGGACGGATACGCAGTATTTT.

This clone was recorded at least ten times. The DNA of the CDR3 is TGTGCCAGCAGCTTGAGGGCAGGGGAGGAAAAACTGTTTTTT. Its protein is CASSLRAGEEKLFF. The chain joins TRBV5-6 to TRBJ1-4; possible D gene TRBD1, 6 bases. Germline V gives CDR1 SGHDT, CDR2 YYEEEE. V lost 1 base and J 8 bases, leaving 12 bases between the germline ends. The CDR3 loop spans 14 amino acids.

The chain uses TRBV5-1 and TRBJ2-2; 7 bases align to TRBD1. Germline CDR1 reads SGHRS; CDR2 reads YFSETQ. The CDR3 runs 17 residues. J was trimmed by 3 bases and V by 6 bases; bases with no gene match: 14. CDR3 residues: CASIWDQYRGDTGELFF. The CDR3, as DNA: TGCGCCAGCATCTGGGATCAGTACAGGGGTGACACCGGGGAGCTGTTTTTT.

In its sample, this clone was seen once. The chain links TRBV11-2 to TRBJ1-2, with 10 bases that match TRBD1. This CDR3 has 13 amino acids. Germline V gene sequence: CDR1 SGHAT, CDR2 FQNNGV. With V trimmed by 8 bases and J by 8 bases, 8 bases remained unmatched. The CDR3 loop reads CASGRDRGGGYTF. The DNA of the CDR3 is TGTGCCAGCGGCAGGGACAGGGGAGGAGGCTACACCTTC.

The CDR3 here is CASSPQGGGGQSQHF. CDR3 sequence (DNA): TGTGCCAGCAGTCCCCAGGGAGGGGGGGGGCAGTCCCAGCATTTT. V usage is TRBV6-2 or TRBV6-3 and J usage is TRBJ1-5, with D tentatively TRBD1 (6 bases). The CDR3 loop spans 15 amino acids. From germline, CDR1 is MNHEY and CDR2 SVGEGT. V was trimmed by 5 bases and J by 11 bases, leaving 22 bases between them.

The gene calls are TRBV4-2 and TRBJ2-1, with a tentative D call TRBD2 (7 bases). Trimming stripped 4 bases from V and 7 bases from J, with 11 bases between. This CDR3 has 13 residues. Germline V lookup: CDR1 LGHNA, CDR2 YNFKEQ. CDR3 bases: TGTGCCAGCAGCCGGGGGGGGCGGAATGAGCAGTTCTTC. Encoded protein: CASSRGGRNEQFF.